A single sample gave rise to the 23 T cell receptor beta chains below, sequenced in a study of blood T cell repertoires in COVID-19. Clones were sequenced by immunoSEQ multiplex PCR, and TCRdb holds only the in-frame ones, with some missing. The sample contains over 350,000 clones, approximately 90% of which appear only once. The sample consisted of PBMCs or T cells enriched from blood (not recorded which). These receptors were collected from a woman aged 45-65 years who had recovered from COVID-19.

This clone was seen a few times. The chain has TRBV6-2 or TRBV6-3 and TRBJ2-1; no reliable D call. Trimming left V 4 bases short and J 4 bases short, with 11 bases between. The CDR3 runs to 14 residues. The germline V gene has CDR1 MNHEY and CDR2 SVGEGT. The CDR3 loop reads CASSSQASYNEQFF. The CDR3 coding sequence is TGTGCCAGCAGTTCCCAGGCCTCTTACAATGAGCAGTTCTTC.

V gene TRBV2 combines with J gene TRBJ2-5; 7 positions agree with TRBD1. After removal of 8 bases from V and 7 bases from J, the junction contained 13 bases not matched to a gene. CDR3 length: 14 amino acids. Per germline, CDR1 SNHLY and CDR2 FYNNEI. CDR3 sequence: CASSGTAIVGTQYF. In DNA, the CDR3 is TGTGCCAGCTCAGGGACAGCCATTGTAGGGACCCAGTACTTC.

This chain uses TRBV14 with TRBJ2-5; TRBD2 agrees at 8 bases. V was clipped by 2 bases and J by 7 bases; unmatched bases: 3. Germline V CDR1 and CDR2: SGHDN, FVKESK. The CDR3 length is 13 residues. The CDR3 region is CASSQRGGATQYF. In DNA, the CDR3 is TGTGCCAGCAGCCAACGGGGGGGGGCGACCCAGTACTTC.

This CDR3 is CASSARITGVANEKLFF. CDR3 sequence (DNA): TGCGCCAGCAGCGCGCGAATTACAGGGGTCGCTAATGAAAAACTGTTTTTT. This chain joins TRBV4-3 and TRBJ1-4; 7 nucleotides agree with TRBD1. Germline V gene lookup returns CDR1 LGHNA and CDR2 YSLEER. V gave up 5 bases and J gave up 3 bases; unmatched junction bases: 12. The CDR3 has 17 amino acids.

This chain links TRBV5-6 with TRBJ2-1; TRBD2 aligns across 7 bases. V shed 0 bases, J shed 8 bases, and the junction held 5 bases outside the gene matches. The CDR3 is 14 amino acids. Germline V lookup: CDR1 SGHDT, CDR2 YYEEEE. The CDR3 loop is CASSLGRGRHEQFF. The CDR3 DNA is TGTGCCAGCAGCTTGGGGCGGGGGAGGCATGAGCAGTTCTTC.

The chain's CDR3 is CASSLGSWQPQHF. CDR3 bases: TGTGCCAGCAGTTTAGGGAGCTGGCAGCCCCAGCATTTT. The chain links TRBV27 to TRBJ1-5; D gene ambiguous. Germline lookup yields CDR1 MNHEY and CDR2 SMNVEV (reference sequence). CDR3 length: 13 residues. With 2 bases removed from V and 7 bases from J, the gap between germline ends came to 9 bases.

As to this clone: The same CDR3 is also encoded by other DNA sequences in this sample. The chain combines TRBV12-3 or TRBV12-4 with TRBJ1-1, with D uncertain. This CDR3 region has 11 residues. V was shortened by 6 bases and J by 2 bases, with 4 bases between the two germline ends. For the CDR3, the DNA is TGTGCCAGCAGCGTAAACACTGAAGCTTTCTTT. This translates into CASSVNTEAFF.

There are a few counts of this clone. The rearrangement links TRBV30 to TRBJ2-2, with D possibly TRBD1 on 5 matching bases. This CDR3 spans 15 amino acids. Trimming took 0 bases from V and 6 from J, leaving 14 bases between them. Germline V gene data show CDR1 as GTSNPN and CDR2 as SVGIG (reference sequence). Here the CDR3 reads CAWSVGGAGPGELFF. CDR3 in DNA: TGTGCCTGGAGTGTAGGCGGCGCAGGGCCCGGGGAGCTGTTTTTT.

The CDR3 nucleotides read TGTGCCAGCAGTTACTCGGCCGGGACTGAAGCTTTCTTT. It translates to CASSYSAGTEAFF. V and J are TRBV6-2 or TRBV6-3 and TRBJ1-1; D is uncertain. The CDR3 runs to 13 residues. Germline CDR1 MNHEY, CDR2 SVGEGT. Trimming cost V 0 bases and J 5 bases, with 7 bases left between them.

The CDR3 bases are TGTGCCAGCAGCTTCGGGACAGGGGGCCTTCAGCCCCAGCATTTT. Protein: CASSFGTGGLQPQHF. The rearrangement uses TRBV7-2 and TRBJ1-5, with 12 positions matching TRBD1. CDR3 length: 15 amino acids. CDR1 is SGHTA and CDR2 is FQGNSA in the germline V gene. After removal of 3 bases from V and 6 bases from J, the junction contained 3 bases not matched to a gene.

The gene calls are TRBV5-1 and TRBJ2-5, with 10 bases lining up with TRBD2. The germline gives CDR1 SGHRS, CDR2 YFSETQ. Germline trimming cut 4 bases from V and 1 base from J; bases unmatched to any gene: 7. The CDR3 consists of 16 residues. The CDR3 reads CASSGLASGGQETQYF. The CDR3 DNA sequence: TGCGCCAGCAGCGGTCTGGCTAGCGGGGGCCAAGAGACCCAGTACTTC.

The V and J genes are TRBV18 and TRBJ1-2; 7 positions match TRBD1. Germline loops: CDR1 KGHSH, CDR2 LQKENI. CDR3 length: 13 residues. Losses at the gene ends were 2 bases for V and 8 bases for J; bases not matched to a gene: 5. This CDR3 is CASSPAGGKGYTF. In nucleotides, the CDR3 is TGTGCCAGCTCACCAGCAGGGGGTAAAGGCTACACCTTC.

DNA for the CDR3: TGTGCCAGCAGTGAAGAATTGGCAGGGGGTGGTTATGGCTACACCTTC. This encodes CASSEELAGGGYGYTF. The chain combines TRBV2 with TRBJ1-2; 7 bases are shared with TRBD1. The CDR3 contains 16 residues. In germline, CDR1 is SNHLY, CDR2 FYNNEI. Unmatched junction bases numbered 10, after V lost 1 base and J lost 5 bases.

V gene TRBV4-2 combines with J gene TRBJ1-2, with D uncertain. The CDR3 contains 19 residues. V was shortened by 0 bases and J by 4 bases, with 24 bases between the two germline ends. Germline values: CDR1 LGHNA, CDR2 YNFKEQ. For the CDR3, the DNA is TGTGCCAGCAGCCAAGAGGCCCGGAGGTTGACGGTGGATAGCTATGGCTACACCTTC. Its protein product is CASSQEARRLTVDSYGYTF.

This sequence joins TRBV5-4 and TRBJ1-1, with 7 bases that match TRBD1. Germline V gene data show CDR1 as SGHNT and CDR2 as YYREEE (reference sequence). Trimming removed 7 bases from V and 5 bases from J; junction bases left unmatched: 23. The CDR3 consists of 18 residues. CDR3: CASGRLTGDGGWKTEAFF. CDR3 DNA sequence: TGTGCCAGCGGCCGCCTAACAGGGGATGGTGGATGGAAGACTGAAGCTTTCTTT.

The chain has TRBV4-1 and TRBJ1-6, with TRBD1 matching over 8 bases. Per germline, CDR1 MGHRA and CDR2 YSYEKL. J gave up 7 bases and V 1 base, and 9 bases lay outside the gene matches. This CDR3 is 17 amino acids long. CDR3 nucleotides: TGCGCCAGCAGCCAAGGGCTAGGACAGGGAACGAATTCACCCCTCCACTTT. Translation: CASSQGLGQGTNSPLHF.

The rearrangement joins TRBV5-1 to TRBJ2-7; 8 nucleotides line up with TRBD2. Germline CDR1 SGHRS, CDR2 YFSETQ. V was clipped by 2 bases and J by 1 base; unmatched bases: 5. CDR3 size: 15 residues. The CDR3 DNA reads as TGCGCCAGCAGCTTTGGTCCGGGGGGGTCCTACGAGCAGTACTTC. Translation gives CASSFGPGGSYEQYF.

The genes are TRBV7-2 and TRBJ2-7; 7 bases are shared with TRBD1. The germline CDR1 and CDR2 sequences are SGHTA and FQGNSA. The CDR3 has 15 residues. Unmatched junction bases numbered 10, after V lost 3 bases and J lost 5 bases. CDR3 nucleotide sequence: TGTGCCAGCAGCTTGGGGCGATGGGACAGCCACGAGCAGTACTTC. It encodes CASSLGRWDSHEQYF. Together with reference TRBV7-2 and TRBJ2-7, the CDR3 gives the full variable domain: GAGVSQSPSNKVTEKGKDVELRCDPISGHTALYWYRQSLGQGLEFLIYFQGNSAPDKSGLPSDRFSAERTGGSVSTLTIQRTQQEDSAVYLCASSLGRWDSHEQYFGPGTRLTVT.

The CDR3 bases are TGTGCCAGCAGCCGGGGACAGATCTTTGAAGCTTTCTTT. It is translated as CASSRGQIFEAFF. The gene calls are TRBV7-9 and TRBJ1-1; 7 positions match TRBD1. The CDR3 consists of 13 residues. V was pared by 5 bases and J by 7 bases, with 7 bases of the junction left unmatched. CDR1 and CDR2 (germline): SEHNR, FQNEAQ (reference sequence).

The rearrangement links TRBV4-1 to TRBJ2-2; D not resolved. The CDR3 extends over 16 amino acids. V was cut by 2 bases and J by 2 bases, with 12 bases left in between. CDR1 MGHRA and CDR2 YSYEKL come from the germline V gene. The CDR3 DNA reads TGCGCCAGCAGCCAACGACCCCTAGAAAACACCGGGGAGCTGTTTTTT. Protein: CASSQRPLENTGELFF.

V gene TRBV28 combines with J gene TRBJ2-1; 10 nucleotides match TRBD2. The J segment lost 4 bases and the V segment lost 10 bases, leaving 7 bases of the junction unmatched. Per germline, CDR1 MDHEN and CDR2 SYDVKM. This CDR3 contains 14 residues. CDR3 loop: CATIAGGFYNEQFF. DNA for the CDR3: TGTGCCACCATAGCGGGGGGCTTTTACAATGAGCAGTTCTTC.

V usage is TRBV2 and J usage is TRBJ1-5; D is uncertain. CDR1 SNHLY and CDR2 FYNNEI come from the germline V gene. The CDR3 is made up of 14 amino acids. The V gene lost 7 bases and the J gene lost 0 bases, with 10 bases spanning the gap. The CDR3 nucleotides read TGTGCCAGCAACATGGCAGATAGCAATCAGCCCCAGCATTTT. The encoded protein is CASNMADSNQPQHF.

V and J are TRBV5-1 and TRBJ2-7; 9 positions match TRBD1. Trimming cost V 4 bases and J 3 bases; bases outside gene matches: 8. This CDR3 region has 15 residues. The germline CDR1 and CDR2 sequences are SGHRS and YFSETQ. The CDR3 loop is CASSGGTGIRYEQYF. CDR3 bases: TGCGCCAGCAGCGGAGGGACAGGGATCCGCTACGAGCAGTACTTC.